This T cell receptor (beta chain) derives from a study of blood T cell repertoires in COVID-19. Looking at the study overall: From the United States, Italy and Spain came samples of acute and convalescent COVID-19. In each case, the material was cDNA or gDNA derived from T cells, B-cell-depleted T cells, or PBMCs.

Authors' data handling: Reference gene primer amplification in the assay estimated nucleated cell counts. This table comes from immunoSEQ multiplex PCR, and its TCRdb copy is limited to in-frame clones, with some not included. V and J calls and clone size are given by that table; D and trimming were obtained from the DNA. The table has around 250,000 clones, roughly 84% seen once. Germline loops: CDR1 LNHDA, CDR2 SQIVND (reference sequence). V lost 8 bases, J lost 7 bases, and 15 bases lay in between. The CDR3 loop spans 14 amino acids. J is TRBJ1-6 and V is TRBV19; weak D call: TRBD1 (6 bases). The source of this sequence is a young woman with acute or convalescent COVID-19. The sequencing input was peripheral blood. DNA of the CDR3: TGTGCCAGTTCCTTCGGGCAGGGGAATTCACCCCTCCACTTT. It encodes CASSFGQGNSPLHF.